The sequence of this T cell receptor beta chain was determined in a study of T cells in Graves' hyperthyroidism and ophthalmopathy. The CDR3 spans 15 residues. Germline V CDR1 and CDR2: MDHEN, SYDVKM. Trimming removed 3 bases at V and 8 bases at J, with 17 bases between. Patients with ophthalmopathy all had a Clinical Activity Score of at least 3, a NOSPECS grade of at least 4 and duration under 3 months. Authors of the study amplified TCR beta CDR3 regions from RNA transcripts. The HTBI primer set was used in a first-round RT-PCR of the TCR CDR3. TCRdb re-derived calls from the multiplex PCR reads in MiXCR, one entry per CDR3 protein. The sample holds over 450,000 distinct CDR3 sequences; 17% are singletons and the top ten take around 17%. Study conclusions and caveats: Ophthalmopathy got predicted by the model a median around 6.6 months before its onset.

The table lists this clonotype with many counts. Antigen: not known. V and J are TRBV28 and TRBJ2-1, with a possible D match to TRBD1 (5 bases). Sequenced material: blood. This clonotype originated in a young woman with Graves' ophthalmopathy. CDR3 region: CASSLVRGLVDEQFF. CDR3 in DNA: TGTGCCAGCAGTTTGGTTAGGGGCCTTGTCGATGAGCAGTTCTTC.